The 5 T cell receptor beta chains presented below share a single source sample, sequenced in a study of T cells in Graves' hyperthyroidism and ophthalmopathy. TCR beta CDR3 regions were amplified from RNA transcripts. Initially, a first-round RT-PCR of the TCR CDR3 employed the HTBI primer set. In TCRdb, the multiplex PCR reads were re-called with MiXCR into one record per CDR3 protein. This sample has 400,000 to 600,000 distinct CDR3 sequences; 20% occur once, and the top ten carry approximately 25%. Input material: blood. Receptor source: a man between 18 and 35 years old with Graves' hyperthyroidism.

This clonotype was observed a handful of times. The chain carries TRBV12-3 or TRBV12-4 and TRBJ1-3; D unresolved. This CDR3 contains 14 residues. Trimming left V 8 bases short and J 0 bases short, with 11 bases between. The DNA of the CDR3 is TGTGCCAGCCATCTCACTAGCTCTGGAAACACCATATATTTT. It specifies CASHLTSSGNTIYF.

This clonotype was seen at least ten times. J is TRBJ2-7 and V is TRBV6-5, with TRBD1 as a possible D gene (6 bases). Germline lookup yields CDR1 MNHEY and CDR2 SVGAGI. CDR3 length: 12 amino acids. Between the trimmed V and J ends, which lost 10 bases and 3 bases, there was a span of 13 bases. Written as DNA, the CDR3 is TGTGCCACGGACAGAGGTAACTACGAGCAGTACTTC. It is translated as CATDRGNYEQYF.

This chain connects TRBV2 to TRBJ1-1; D is perhaps TRBD1 (6 bases). The CDR3 contains 16 residues. Germline CDR1 reads SNHLY; CDR2 reads FYNNEI. V was clipped by 5 bases and J by 4 bases, with 20 bases between them. The CDR3 nucleotides read TGTGCCAGCAGTTCCGGCCGGCAGGGGAGTTTCACTGAAGCTTTCTTT. Protein: CASSSGRQGSFTEAFF.

This clonotype was detected only a few times. The junction shows a germline mismatch at one end, possibly a read error. V gene TRBV7-9 combines with J gene TRBJ1-1; D not certain. There are 10 residues in the CDR3. CDR1 SEHNR and CDR2 FQNEAQ come from the germline V gene (reference sequence). The CDR3 is CASSFKVLTF. As DNA, the CDR3 is TGTGCCAGCAGCTTTAAGGTCCTGACCTTT.

The chain employs TRBV25-1 and TRBJ1-2, with D perhaps matching TRBD1 (6 bases). Germline CDR1 reads MGHDK; CDR2 reads SYGVNS. The CDR3 has 15 amino acids. V dropped 6 bases and J dropped 2 bases, with 16 bases sitting between them. CDR3 coding DNA: TGTGCCAGCAGGCCCGGTGATCAGGGGAACTATGGCTACACCTTC. Protein product: CASRPGDQGNYGYTF.